Included here is one T cell receptor (beta chain) sequence, with context. Generated by immunoSEQ multiplex PCR, the TCRdb table keeps only in-frame clones and is missing some. The table lists some 49,000 clones, around 90% of them singletons. CDR1 SGHVS and CDR2 FNYEAQ come from the germline V gene. CDR3 size: 16 residues. The junction had 11 bases not matched to a gene; V was cut back by 5 bases and J by 6 bases. This sample stems from a study of T cell changes during pregnancy in multiple sclerosis. The receptor comes from a female donor with multiple sclerosis, enrolled in a pregnancy study. The rearrangement uses TRBV7-6 and TRBJ2-3, with TRBD2 identical over 10 bases. Specimen: CD8+ T cells from peripheral blood mononuclear cells, collected in the second trimester of pregnancy. The CDR3 nucleotides are TGTGCCAGCAGCCTCGAAAGCGGGGGGGCCGGGGATACGCAGTATTTT. Amino acid sequence: CASSLESGGAGDTQYF.